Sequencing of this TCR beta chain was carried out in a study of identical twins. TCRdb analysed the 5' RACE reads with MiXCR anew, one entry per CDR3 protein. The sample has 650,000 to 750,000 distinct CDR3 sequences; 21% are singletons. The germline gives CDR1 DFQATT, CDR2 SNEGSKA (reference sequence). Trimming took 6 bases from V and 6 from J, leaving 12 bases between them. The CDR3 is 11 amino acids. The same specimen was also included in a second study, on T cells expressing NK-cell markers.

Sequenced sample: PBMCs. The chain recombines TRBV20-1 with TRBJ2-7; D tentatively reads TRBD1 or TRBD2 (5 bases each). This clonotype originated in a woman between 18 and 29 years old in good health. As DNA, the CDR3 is TGCAGTGCGCTCATTGGGGGCGAGCAGTACTTC. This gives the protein CSALIGGEQYF.